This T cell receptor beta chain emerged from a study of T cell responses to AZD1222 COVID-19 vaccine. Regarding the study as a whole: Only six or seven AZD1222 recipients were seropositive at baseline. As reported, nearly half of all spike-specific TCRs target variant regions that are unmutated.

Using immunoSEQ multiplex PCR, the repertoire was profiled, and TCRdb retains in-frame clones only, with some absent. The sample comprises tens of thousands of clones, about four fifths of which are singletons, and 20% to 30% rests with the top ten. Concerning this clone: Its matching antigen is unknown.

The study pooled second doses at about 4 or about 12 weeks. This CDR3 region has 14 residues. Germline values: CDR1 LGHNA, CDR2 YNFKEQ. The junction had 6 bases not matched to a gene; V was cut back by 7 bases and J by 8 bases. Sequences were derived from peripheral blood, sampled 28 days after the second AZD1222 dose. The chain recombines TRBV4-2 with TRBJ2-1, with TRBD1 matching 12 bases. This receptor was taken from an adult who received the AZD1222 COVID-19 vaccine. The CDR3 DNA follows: TGTGCCAGCACCCCGGGACAGGGGGCCGATGAGCAGTTCTTC. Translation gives CASTPGQGADEQFF.